This TCR beta chain was identified in a study of OX40 agonist ivuxolimab in advanced cancers. The study in broad terms: Ivuxolimab was an agonistic, fully human IgG2 monoclonal antibody directed against OX40 (CD134), a costimulatory receptor. Intravenous ivuxolimab was administered to patients every 2 weeks at six dose levels: 0.01, 0.1, 0.3, 1.5, 3 and 10 mg/kg. Among the roughly 54 dose-escalation patients, around 20 had hepatocellular carcinoma, approximately 15 melanoma, 9 renal cell carcinoma and 9 head and neck cancer. In the dose-escalation cohort, approximately 82% of patients were male, and the mean age was approximately 60 years with a range of 23 to 79. Prior anti-PD-1, anti-PD-L1 or anti-CTLA-4 therapy was permitted, and 40% of dose-escalation patients had received checkpoint inhibitors. Partial responses occurred in three dose-escalation patients, of whom one had hepatocellular carcinoma and two had cutaneous melanoma. Peripheral TCRbeta sequencing aimed to test whether ivuxolimab altered TCR sequence diversity and caused clonal T-cell expansion. The paper reports the monotherapy dose-escalation portion (N = 52 patients) of the phase I ivuxolimab trial.

For sequencing of the TCRbeta CDR3 region, genomic DNA was extracted from the sorted cells. The immunoSEQ Assay was used to sequence the TCRbeta CDR3 regions. The immuneACCESS repertoire file appears here via TCRdb, limited to in-frame rearrangements. These files lack a portion of the clones; in checked studies, under half of the deficit traces to unresolved V genes, and the cause of the others is not known. This sample has 150,000 to 180,000 clones in its table, and approximately 94% of those were observed once. Together, the top ten hold 0.3% to 0.35% of the sample. The trial excluded patients who had a history of autoimmune disease or who were on systemic immunosuppression. In every dose cohort, peripheral blood was drawn for TCR sequencing at baseline, cycle 4 day 1, and cycle 7 day 1. Samples came from an open-label, multicenter, first-in-human phase I dose-escalation trial of ivuxolimab. Adults with locally advanced or metastatic melanoma, renal cell carcinoma, hepatocellular carcinoma or head and neck squamous cell carcinoma were enrolled in the trial. Before TCR sequencing, CD4+ and CD8+ T cells were separately sorted from peripheral blood.

A note on this clone: The antigen it recognizes is unknown. Qualities for individual bases were not recorded, and no much larger clone is one base off.

CDR1 and CDR2 were assigned from the germline V gene as MNHNS and SASEGT. Trimming takes 7 bases off V and 7 bases off J; junction bases not matched to a gene: 7. The CDR3 holds 14 amino acids from the cysteine to the phenylalanine. Left in the record is the CDR3 DNA by itself, 42 bases read in frame from the first base. Broader findings and caveats from the paper: At doses from 0.1 to 3.0 mg/kg, clonal expansion was seen in both CD4+ and CD8+ blood T cells between baseline and week 6. Antigen specificity was not determined for the clonally expanded peripheral T cells. Low levels of normalized T-cell clonal expansion were also seen in some patients who did not respond. In the 0.1-3.0 mg/kg groups, partial responders had among the lowest normalized peripheral clonal expansion, particularly in CD8+ T cells. After ivuxolimab, CD8+ T cells had more expanded clones than CD4+ T cells on average.

This receptor was taken from an adult with an advanced solid tumor such as melanoma, head and neck, liver or kidney cancer. The chain is made from TRBV6-1 and TRBJ1-3, and TRBD1 matches 10 of the central bases. This specimen was CD4+ or CD8+ T cells sorted from blood, taken in a trial of the OX40 agonist ivuxolimab. Here is the DNA: TGTGCCAGCAAGGCCGCGGACAGGGGGAACACCATATATTTT. It is translated as CASKAADRGNTIYF.